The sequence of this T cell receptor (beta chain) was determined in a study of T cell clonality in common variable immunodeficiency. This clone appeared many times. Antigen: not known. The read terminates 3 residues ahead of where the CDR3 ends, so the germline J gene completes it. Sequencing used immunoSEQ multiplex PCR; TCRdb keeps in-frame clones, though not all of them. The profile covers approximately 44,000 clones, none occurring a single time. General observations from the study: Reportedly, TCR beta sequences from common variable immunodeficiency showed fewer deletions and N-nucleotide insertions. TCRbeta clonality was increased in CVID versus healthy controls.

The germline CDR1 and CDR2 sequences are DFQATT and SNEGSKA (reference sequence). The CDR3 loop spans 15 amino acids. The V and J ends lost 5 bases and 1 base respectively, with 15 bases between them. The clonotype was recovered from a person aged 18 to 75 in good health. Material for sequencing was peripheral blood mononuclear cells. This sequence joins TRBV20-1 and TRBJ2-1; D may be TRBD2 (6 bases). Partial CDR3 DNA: TGCAGTGCTCCGACGGGACTGGCGTCCTACAATGAG. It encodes CSAPTGLASYNE. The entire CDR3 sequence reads CSAPTGLASYNEQFF.